These 12 T cell receptor beta chains originate from one sample sequenced in a study of blood T cell repertoires in COVID-19. Generated by immunoSEQ multiplex PCR, the TCRdb table keeps only in-frame clones and is missing some. This table has about 24,000 clones, 89% appearing once. The material sequenced was peripheral blood. These TCRs come from a human donor in a cohort sampled during active COVID-19.

CDR3 sequence (DNA): TGTGCCAGCAGCTTGGGAGGGCCGTCCTATAATTCACCCCTCCACTTT. The encoded protein is CASSLGGPSYNSPLHF. The chain is built from TRBV5-4 and TRBJ1-6; D gene unclear. With 0 bases removed from V and 1 base from J, the gap between germline ends came to 8 bases. The CDR3 is 16 amino acids. From germline, CDR1 is SGHNT and CDR2 YYREEE (reference sequence).

V gene TRBV27 combines with J gene TRBJ1-5, with D maybe TRBD1 (6 bases). From germline, CDR1 is MNHEY and CDR2 SMNVEV (reference sequence). The V end lost 2 bases, the J end lost 7 bases, and 15 bases lay between the germline ends. The CDR3 runs 15 residues. The CDR3 nucleotides are TGTGCCAGCAGTTTAGTGGCAGGGGTGGGGCAGCCCCAGCATTTT. Protein product: CASSLVAGVGQPQHF.

The CDR3 sequence: CASKAGVGLDTQYF. For the CDR3, the DNA is TGTGCCAGCAAGGCAGGGGTCGGATTGGATACGCAGTATTTT. The chain carries TRBV3-1 (or the pseudogene TRBV3-2) and TRBJ2-3; a possible D gene is TRBD1 (6 bases). CDR3 size: 14 residues. Germline lookup yields CDR1 LGHDT and CDR2 YNNKEL (reference sequence). V was clipped by 7 bases and J by 6 bases, with 17 bases between them.

V gene TRBV28 combines with J gene TRBJ2-3, with 9 bases that match TRBD2. This CDR3 is 16 amino acids long. The V gene's germline CDR1 is MDHEN and CDR2 SYDVKM. V was pared by 5 bases and J by 0 bases, with 6 bases of the junction left unmatched. CDR3 amino acids: CASSPIAGASTDTQYF. In nucleotides, the CDR3 is TGTGCCAGCAGTCCGATAGCGGGGGCTAGCACAGATACGCAGTATTTT.

The V gene is TRBV18, the J gene TRBJ1-1, with 9 positions matching TRBD1. CDR1 and CDR2 from the germline V gene are KGHSH and LQKENI. The CDR3 sequence is 12 residues long. CDR3 loop: CVVGQGLSEAFF. Written as DNA, the CDR3 is TGTGTCGTGGGACAGGGTTTGTCTGAAGCTTTCTTT.

V gene TRBV30 combines with J gene TRBJ2-3; 7 nucleotides match TRBD2. Germline CDR1 GTSNPN, CDR2 SVGIG (reference sequence). V dropped 0 bases and J dropped 0; count of bases not matched to a gene: 3. The length of the CDR3 is 15 residues. Here the CDR3 reads CAWSVAGVSTDTQYF. DNA for the CDR3: TGTGCCTGGAGTGTTGCGGGGGTTAGCACAGATACGCAGTATTTT. The variable domain in full, completed from reference TRBV30 and TRBJ2-3, reads SQTIHQWPATLVQPVGSPLSLECTVEGTSNPNLYWYRQAAGRGLQLLFYSVGIGQISSEVPQNLSASRPQDRQFILSSKKLLLSDSGFYLCAWSVAGVSTDTQYFGPGTRLTVL.

V is TRBV11-2 and J is TRBJ2-7; no definite D call. V was cut by 5 bases and J by 3 bases, with 11 bases left in between. CDR3 length: 13 amino acids. CDR1 SGHAT and CDR2 FQNNGV come from the germline V gene. The DNA for the CDR3 is TGTGCCAGCAGCCTAGGAGCCTACTACGAGCAGTACTTC. Amino acid sequence: CASSLGAYYEQYF.

The CDR3 sequence: CASKTPGTGGQETQYF. The CDR3 DNA is TGTGCCAGCAAGACCCCCGGGACAGGGGGCCAAGAGACCCAGTACTTC. The chain couples TRBV27 to TRBJ2-5; 11 nucleotides agree with TRBD1. Per germline, CDR1 MNHEY and CDR2 SMNVEV (reference sequence). This CDR3 has 16 amino acids. After removal of 7 bases from V and 1 base from J, the junction contained 8 bases not matched to a gene.

The chain carries TRBV14 and TRBJ2-3; tentative D call: TRBD2 (6 bases). This CDR3 is built from 13 residues. Germline CDR1 SGHDN, CDR2 FVKESK. Trimming stripped 0 bases from V and 10 bases from J, with 11 bases between. This chain's CDR3 is CASSQEGGIPQYF. CDR3 bases: TGTGCCAGCAGCCAAGAAGGCGGGATCCCGCAGTATTTT.

The chain recombines TRBV30 with TRBJ1-5; maybe TRBD1 (5 bases). The V gene's germline CDR1 is GTSNPN and CDR2 SVGIG (reference sequence). The CDR3 totals 14 residues. The V gene lost 3 bases and the J gene lost 7 bases, with 16 bases spanning the gap. The chain's CDR3 is CAWRSAGLGQPQHF. Written as DNA, the CDR3 is TGTGCCTGGAGGAGCGCGGGGCTCGGACAGCCCCAGCATTTT.

DNA for the CDR3: TGTGCCAGCAGCACCGGGGAGGCTAATGAAAAACTGTTTTTT. Residues: CASSTGEANEKLFF. J is TRBJ1-4 and V is TRBV3-1 (or the pseudogene TRBV3-2); D not certain. The V end was cut by 5 bases, the J end by 3 bases, with 10 bases between. Germline lookup yields CDR1 LGHDT and CDR2 YNNKEL (reference sequence). The CDR3 spans 14 residues.

The chain couples TRBV15 to TRBJ1-6; D remains unclear. Between the trimmed V and J ends, which lost 0 bases and 9 bases, there was a span of 12 bases. The CDR3 spans 15 residues. The germline V gene encodes CDR1 LNHNV and CDR2 YYDKDF (reference sequence). The CDR3 DNA is TGTGCCACCAGCAGAGATCGAGACGGGAGTTCACCCCTCCACTTT. This sequence encodes CATSRDRDGSSPLHF.